This T cell receptor (beta chain) came from a study of shared clonotypes between healthy human individuals. Concerning this clone itself: Its antigen is currently unknown.

Regarding the study as a whole: Generally, naive subsets came out with larger estimated richness than memory subsets.

Measured with immunoSEQ multiplex PCR; TCRdb has only the in-frame clones, and not every one. The sample records millions of clones, around nine tenths being singletons. Caucasian adults living in Nashville, Tennessee, provided all samples. Trimming took off 0 bases at V and 1 base at J, with 11 bases between the two ends. This CDR3 has 16 residues. CDR1 SGDLS and CDR2 YYNGEE come from the germline V gene. The V call is TRBV9, the J call TRBJ1-5; tentatively, D is TRBD1 (5 bases). The receptor was isolated from a man in his late teens or twenties in good health. The sequencing sample was made of naive CD4+ T cells sorted from blood. The subset: CD45RA+ positively selected. CDR3 nucleotide sequence: TGTGCCAGCAGCGTAGGGGGGGATAGGAGCAATCAGCCCCAGCATTTT. Its protein is CASSVGGDRSNQPQHF.